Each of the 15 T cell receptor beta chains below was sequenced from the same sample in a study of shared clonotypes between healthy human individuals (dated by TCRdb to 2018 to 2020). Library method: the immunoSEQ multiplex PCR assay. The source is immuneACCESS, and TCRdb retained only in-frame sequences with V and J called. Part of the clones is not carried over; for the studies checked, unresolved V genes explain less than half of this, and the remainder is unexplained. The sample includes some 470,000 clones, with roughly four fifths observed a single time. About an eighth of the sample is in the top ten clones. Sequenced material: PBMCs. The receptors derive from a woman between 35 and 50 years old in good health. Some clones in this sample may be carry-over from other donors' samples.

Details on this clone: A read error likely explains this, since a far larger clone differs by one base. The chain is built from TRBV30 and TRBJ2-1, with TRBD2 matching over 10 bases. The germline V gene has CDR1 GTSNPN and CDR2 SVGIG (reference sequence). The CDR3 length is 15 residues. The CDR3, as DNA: TGTGCCTGGAGTGGGACTAGCGGACCACAGAATGGGCAGTTCTTC. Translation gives CAWSGTSGPQNGQFF. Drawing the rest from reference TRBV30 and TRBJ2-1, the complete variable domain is SQTIHQWPATLVQPVGSPLSLECTVEGTSNPNLYWYRQAAGRGLQLLFYSVGIGQISSEVPQNLSASRPQDRQFILSSKKLLLSDSGFYLCAWSGTSGPQNGQFFGPGTRLTVL.

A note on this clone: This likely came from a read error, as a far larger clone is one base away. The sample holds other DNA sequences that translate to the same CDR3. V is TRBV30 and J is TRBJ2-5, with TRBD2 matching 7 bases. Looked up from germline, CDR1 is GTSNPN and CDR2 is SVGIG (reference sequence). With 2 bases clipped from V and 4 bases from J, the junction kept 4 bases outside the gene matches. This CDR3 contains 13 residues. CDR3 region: CAWSRLAGETQYF. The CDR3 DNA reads TGTGCCTGGAGTCGACTAGCTGGAGAGACCCAGTACTTC.

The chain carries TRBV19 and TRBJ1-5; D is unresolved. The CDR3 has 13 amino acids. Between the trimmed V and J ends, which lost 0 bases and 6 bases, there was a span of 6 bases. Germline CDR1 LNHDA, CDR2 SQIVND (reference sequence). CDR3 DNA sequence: TGTGCCAGTAGTATAGAACCAAGTCAGCCCCAGCATTTT. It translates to CASSIEPSQPQHF. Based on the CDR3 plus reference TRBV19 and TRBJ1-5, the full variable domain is DGGITQSPKYLFRKEGQNVTLSCEQNLNHDAMYWYRQDPGQGLRLIYYSQIVNDFQKGDIAEGYSVSREKKESFPLTVTSAQKNPTAFYLCASSIEPSQPQHFGDGTRLSIL.

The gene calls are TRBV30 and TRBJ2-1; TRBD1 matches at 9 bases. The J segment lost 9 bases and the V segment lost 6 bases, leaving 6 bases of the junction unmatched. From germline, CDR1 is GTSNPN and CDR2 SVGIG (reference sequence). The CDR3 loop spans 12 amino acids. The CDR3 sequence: CACQAGQGEQFF. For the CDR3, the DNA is TGTGCCTGCCAGGCGGGACAGGGTGAGCAGTTCTTC.

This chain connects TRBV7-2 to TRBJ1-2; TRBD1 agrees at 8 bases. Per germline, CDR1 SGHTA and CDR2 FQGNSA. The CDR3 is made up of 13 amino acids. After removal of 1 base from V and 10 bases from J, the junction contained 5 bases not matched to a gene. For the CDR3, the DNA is TGTGCCAGCAGCTTAGAGCGACAGGGGTCCTACACCTTC. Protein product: CASSLERQGSYTF.

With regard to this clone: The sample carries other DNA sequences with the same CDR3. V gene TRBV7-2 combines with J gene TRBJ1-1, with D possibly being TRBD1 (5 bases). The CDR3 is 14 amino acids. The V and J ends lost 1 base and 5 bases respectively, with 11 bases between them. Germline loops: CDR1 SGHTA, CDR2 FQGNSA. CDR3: CASSLVGRGTEAFF. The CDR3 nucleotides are TGTGCCAGCAGCTTAGTTGGGCGGGGGACTGAAGCTTTCTTT.

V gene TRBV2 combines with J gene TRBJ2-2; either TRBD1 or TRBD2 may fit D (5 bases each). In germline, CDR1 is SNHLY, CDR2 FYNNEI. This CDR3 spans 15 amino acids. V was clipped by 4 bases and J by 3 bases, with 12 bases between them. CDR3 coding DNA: TGTGCCAGCAGTGTTGGGGGTGAGGACACCGGGGAGCTGTTTTTT. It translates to CASSVGGEDTGELFF. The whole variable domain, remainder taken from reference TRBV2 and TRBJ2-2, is EPEVTQTPSHQVTQMGQEVILRCVPISNHLYFYWYRQILGQKVEFLVSFYNNEISEKSEIFDDQFSVERPDGSNFTLKIRSTKLEDSAMYFCASSVGGEDTGELFFGEGSRLTVL.

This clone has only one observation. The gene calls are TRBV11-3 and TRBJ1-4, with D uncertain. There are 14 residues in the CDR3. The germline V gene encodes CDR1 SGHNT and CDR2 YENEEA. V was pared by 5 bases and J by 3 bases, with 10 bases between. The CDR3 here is CASSRLGSNEKLFF. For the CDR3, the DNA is TGTGCCAGCAGCCGCTTAGGGTCTAATGAAAAACTGTTTTTT.

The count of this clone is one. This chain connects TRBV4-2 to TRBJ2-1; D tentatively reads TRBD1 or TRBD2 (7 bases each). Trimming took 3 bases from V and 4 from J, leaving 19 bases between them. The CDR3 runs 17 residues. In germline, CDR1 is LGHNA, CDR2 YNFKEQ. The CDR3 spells CASSHGVQRDSYNEQFF. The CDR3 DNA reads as TGTGCCAGCAGCCACGGAGTTCAGCGGGACAGTTACAATGAGCAGTTCTTC.

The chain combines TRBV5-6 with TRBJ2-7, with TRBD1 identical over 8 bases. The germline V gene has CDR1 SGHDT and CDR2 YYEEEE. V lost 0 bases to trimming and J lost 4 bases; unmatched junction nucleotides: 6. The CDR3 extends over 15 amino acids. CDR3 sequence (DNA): TGTGCCAGCAGCTTGGGGGGACAGGCAGGATACGAGCAGTACTTC. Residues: CASSLGGQAGYEQYF.

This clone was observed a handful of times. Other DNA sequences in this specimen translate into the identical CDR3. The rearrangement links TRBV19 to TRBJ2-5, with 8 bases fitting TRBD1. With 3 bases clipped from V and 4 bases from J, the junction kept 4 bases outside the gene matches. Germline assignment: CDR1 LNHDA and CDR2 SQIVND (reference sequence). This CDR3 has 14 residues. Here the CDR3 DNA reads TGTGCCAGTAGTATCGGACAGGGAGGAGAGACCCAGTACTTC. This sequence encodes CASSIGQGGETQYF.

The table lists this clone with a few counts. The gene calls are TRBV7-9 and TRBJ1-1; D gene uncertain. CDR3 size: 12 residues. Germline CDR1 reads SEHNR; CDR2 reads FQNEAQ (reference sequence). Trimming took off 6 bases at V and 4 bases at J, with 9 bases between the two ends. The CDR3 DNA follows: TGTGCCAGCAGTAAAATAGGCACTGAAGCTTTCTTT. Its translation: CASSKIGTEAFF.

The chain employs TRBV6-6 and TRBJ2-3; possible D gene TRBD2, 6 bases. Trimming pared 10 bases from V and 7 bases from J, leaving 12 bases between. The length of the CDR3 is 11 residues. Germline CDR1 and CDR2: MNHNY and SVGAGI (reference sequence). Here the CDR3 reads CATMGGYTQYF. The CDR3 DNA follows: TGTGCCACCATGGGAGGATATACGCAGTATTTT.

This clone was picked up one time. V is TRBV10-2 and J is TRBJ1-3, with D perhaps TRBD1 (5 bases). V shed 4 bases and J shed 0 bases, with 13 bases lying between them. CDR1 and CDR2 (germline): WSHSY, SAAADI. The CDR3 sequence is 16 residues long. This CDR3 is CASSGGRPASGNTIYF. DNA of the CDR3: TGCGCCAGCAGTGGGGGACGGCCGGCCTCTGGAAACACCATATATTTT.

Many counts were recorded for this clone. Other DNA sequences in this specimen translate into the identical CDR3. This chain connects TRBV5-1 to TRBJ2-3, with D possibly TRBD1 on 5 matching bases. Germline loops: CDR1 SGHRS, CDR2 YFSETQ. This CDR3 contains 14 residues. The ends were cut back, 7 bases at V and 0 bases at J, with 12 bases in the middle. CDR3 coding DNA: TGCGCCAGCTTAAGGGGCGGTAGCACAGATACGCAGTATTTT. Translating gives CASLRGGSTDTQYF.